The following is a T cell receptor beta chain sequence with its context. In the original analysis: Estimates of nucleated cell counts were drawn from the amplification of reference gene primers. Here immunoSEQ multiplex PCR was the method, and the copy in TCRdb shows in-frame clones only, minus some. D and trimming were read from the DNA, whereas the V and J calls and clone size are those reported in that table. The sample lists around 72,000 clones, approximately 85% seen once, with more than 25% in the top ten. The sample comes from a study of blood T cell repertoires in COVID-19. Study background: Specimens from acute and convalescent COVID-19 originated in the United States, Italy and Spain. The cDNA or gDNA used as material had been derived from T cells, B-cell-depleted T cells, or PBMCs.

This receptor was identified in a man between 45 and 60 years old with acute or convalescent COVID-19. Sequencing was done on a sample of peripheral blood.

CDR3 sequence (DNA): TGTGCCAGCAGGGACGGACAGGGTAACTATGGCTACACCTTC. It yields the protein CASRDGQGNYGYTF. The chain recombines TRBV5-6 with TRBJ1-2; 8 positions agree with TRBD1. V shed 5 bases, J shed 1 base, and the junction held 4 bases outside the gene matches. Germline CDR1 and CDR2: SGHDT and YYEEEE. This CDR3 comprises 14 residues. The full variable domain, with the rest looked up from reference TRBV5-6 and TRBJ1-2, is DAGVTQSPTHLIKTRGQQVTLRCSPKSGHDTVSWYQQALGQGPQFIFQYYEEEERQRGNFPDRFSGHQFPNYSSELNVNALLLGDSALYLCASRDGQGNYGYTFGSGTRLTVV.